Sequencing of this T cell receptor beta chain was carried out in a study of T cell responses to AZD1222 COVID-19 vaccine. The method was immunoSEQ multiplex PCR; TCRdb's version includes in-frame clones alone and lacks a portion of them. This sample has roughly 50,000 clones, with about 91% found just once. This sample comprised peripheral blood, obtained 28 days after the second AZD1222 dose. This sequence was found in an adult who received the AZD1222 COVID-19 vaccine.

Written as DNA, the CDR3 is TGTGCCAGCAGTTTACTCTCCGGGACAGGGTCCTACGAGCAGTACTTC. Translation: CASSLLSGTGSYEQYF. V gene TRBV27 combines with J gene TRBJ2-7; 9 nucleotides match TRBD1. Germline V gives CDR1 MNHEY, CDR2 SMNVEV (reference sequence). V shed 2 bases, J shed 1 base, and the junction held 6 bases outside the gene matches. The CDR3 length is 16 residues.